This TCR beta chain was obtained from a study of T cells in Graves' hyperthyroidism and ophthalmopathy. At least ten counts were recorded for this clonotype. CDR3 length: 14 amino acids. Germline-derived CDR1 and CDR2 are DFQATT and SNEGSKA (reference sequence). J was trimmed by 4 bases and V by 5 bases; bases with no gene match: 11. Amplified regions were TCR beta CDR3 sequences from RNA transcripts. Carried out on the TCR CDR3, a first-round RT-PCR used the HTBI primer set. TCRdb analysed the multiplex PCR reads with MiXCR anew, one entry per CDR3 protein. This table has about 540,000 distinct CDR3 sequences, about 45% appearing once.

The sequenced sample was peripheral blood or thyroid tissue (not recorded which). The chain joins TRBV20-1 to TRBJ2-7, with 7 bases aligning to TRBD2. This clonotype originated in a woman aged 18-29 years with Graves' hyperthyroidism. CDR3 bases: TGCAGTGCTGCCCGGGGAGGCGGGGGATACGAGCAGTACTTC. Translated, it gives CSAARGGGGYEQYF.